This T cell receptor beta chain appears in the sequencing data of a study of Graves' ophthalmopathy and Graves' hyperthyroidism. Broader study findings: The model reached around 70% sensitivity and roughly 76% specificity for predicting ophthalmopathy progression. Most expanded thyroid clonotypes above 0.001 frequency also appeared in blood.

Comments on this clonotype: Its antigen is unidentified.

Moderate-to-severe activity, CAS ≥3, NOSPECS ≥4 and duration under 3 months were recorded for donors with ophthalmopathy. Researchers turned away patients with other autoimmune diseases, uncontrolled infections, pregnancy or lactation. V lost 3 bases and J lost 7; bases outside the gene matches: 9. Germline assignment: CDR1 MNHNS and CDR2 SASEGT. The CDR3 spans 16 residues. RNA transcripts yielded amplified TCR beta CDR3 regions. After a first-round RT-PCR with HTBI primers, a second-round multiplex PCR was run. TCRdb recomputed calls from the multiplex PCR reads with MiXCR, one row per CDR3 protein. The sample carries 300,000 to 350,000 distinct CDR3 sequences, about 17% recorded once.

The V call is TRBV6-1, the J call TRBJ2-7; 13 positions agree with TRBD2. The sequence derives from an adult man with Graves' ophthalmopathy. Source material: peripheral blood. CDR3 sequence reads: CASSDPTSGGAREQYF. DNA for the CDR3: TGTGCCAGCAGTGATCCTACTAGCGGGGGGGCAAGGGAGCAGTACTTC.